The clone carrying this TCR beta chain was picked up a small number of times. Its specificity is unknown. The record originates from a study of CD8 T cells in ankylosing spondylitis. Study-level results: Ankylosing spondylitis blood seemed to carry a telltale TCR beta motif made of fewer than ten highly homologous variants.

For TCR beta, libraries came from quantitative 5'-RACE with molecular barcodes. TCRdb used MiXCR to reprocess the 5' RACE reads, holding one entry per CDR3 protein. This table holds some 330,000 distinct CDR3 sequences, roughly 8% found once. V lost 1 base, J lost 0 bases, and 10 bases lay in between. Germline V lookup: CDR1 SGHTA, CDR2 FQGNSA. CDR3 length: 16 residues. The clonotype was recovered from a male donor with ankylosing spondylitis. The sample comprised blood, either unsorted or a sorted T cell fraction (not recorded which). This chain joins TRBV7-2 and TRBJ2-1; D call uncertain. Here the CDR3 DNA reads TGTGCCAGCAGCTTAGACCACCGCAGCTCCTACAATGAGCAGTTCTTC. Its translation is CASSLDHRSSYNEQFF.